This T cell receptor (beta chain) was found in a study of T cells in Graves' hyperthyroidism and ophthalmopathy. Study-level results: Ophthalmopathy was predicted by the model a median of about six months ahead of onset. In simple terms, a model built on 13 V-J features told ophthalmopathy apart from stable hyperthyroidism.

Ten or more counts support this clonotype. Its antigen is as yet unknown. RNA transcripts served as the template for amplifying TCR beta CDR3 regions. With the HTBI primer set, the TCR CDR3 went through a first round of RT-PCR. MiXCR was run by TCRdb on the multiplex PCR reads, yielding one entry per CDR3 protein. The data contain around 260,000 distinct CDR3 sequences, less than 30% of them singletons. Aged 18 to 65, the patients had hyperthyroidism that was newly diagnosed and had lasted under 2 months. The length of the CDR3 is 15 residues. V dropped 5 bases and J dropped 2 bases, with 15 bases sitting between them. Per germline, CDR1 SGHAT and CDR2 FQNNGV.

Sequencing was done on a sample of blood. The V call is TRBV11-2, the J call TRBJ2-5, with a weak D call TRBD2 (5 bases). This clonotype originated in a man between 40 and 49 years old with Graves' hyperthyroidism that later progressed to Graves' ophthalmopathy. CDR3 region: CASSVREALQETQYF. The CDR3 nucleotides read TGTGCCAGCAGCGTTCGGGAAGCACTACAAGAGACCCAGTACTTC.